These T cell receptor beta chains were read from a single sample in a study of Graves' ophthalmopathy and Graves' hyperthyroidism. TCRdb passed the multiplex PCR reads through MiXCR, listing each CDR3 protein once. The sample holds 1 million to 1.3 million distinct CDR3 sequences, around a third seen once. Sample: peripheral blood or thyroid tissue (not recorded which). The receptors shown here come from an adult man with Graves' hyperthyroidism. CDR3s include the opening cysteine and the closing phenylalanine or tryptophan. The D gene is left open where the match is weak. Only part of the rows carry a size: once, few, many, or a class if the clone is expanded.

NA TRBJ1-6 NA TRBV5-4 CASSFGGGDGSPLHF TGTGCCAGCAGCTTTGGGGGTGGGGATGGTTCACCCCTCCACTTT
NA TRBJ2-5 few TRBV12-3/TRBV12-4 CASSSASDRLQETQYF TGTGCCAGCAGCTCAGCATCCGACAGATTACAAGAGACCCAGTACTTC
NA TRBJ1-5 many TRBV7-2 CASSPGGGGQPQHF TGTGCCAGCAGCCCCGGGGGGGGCGGTCAGCCCCAGCATTTT
NA TRBJ1-1 many TRBV4-3 CASSQDAGRITEAFF TGCGCCAGCAGCCAAGATGCGGGCAGGATCACTGAAGCTTTCTTT
NA TRBJ1-2 NA TRBV10-3 CAISREEDYGCTF TGTGCCATCAGTCGGGAGGAGGACTATGGCTGCACCTTC
NA TRBJ2-7 few TRBV14 CASSQIRAGGEQYF TGTGCCAGCAGCCAGATCAGAGCTGGTGGCGAGCAGTACTTC
NA TRBJ1-1 many TRBV2 CASSERRFTEAFF TGTGCCAGCAGTGAAAGACGCTTTACTGAAGCTTTCTTT
NA TRBJ1-4 NA TRBV7-3 CASSDYHRVWDEKLFF TGTGCCAGCAGCGACTACCACAGGGTGTGGGATGAAAAACTGTTTTTT
NA TRBJ2-7 many TRBV10-3 CAISVQARVEQYF TGTGCCATCAGTGTTCAGGCCCGGGTCGAGCAGTACTTC
NA TRBJ2-3 NA TRBV20-1 CSAREFGNIDTQYF TGCAGTGCTAGAGAGTTCGGTAATATCGATACGCAGTATTTT
TRBD2 TRBJ2-7 NA TRBV7-2 CASSISGATYEQYF TGTGCCAGCAGCATAAGCGGGGCTACCTACGAGCAGTACTTC
NA TRBJ2-7 many TRBV20-1 CSARDSENTYEQYF TGCAGTGCTAGAGATTCGGAAAACACCTACGAGCAGTACTTC
NA TRBJ2-7 NA TRBV7-6 CASSMKGAYEQYF TGTGCCAGTAGTATGAAGGGAGCCTACGAGCAGTACTTC
TRBD1 TRBJ1-4 NA TRBV29-1 CSVVGGQVHRELFF TGCAGCGTTGTGGGGGGACAGGTGCATCGAGAACTGTTTTTT
NA TRBJ1-2 few TRBV28 CASSFHRDNYGYTF TGTGCCAGCAGTTTCCACAGGGACAACTATGGCTACACCTTC
NA TRBJ2-6 many TRBV2 CASSEARAVYGANVLTF TGTGCCAGCAGTGAAGCGCGCGCAGTCTATGGGGCCAACGTCCTGACTTTC
NA TRBJ1-3 many TRBV15 CATSRTKRRGIGNTIYF TGTGCCACCAGCAGGACTAAACGGAGGGGTATCGGAAACACCATATATTTT
NA TRBJ1-1 few TRBV27 CASSSQVMNTEAFF TGTGCCAGCAGTTCACAGGTTATGAACACTGAAGCTTTCTTT
TRBD2 TRBJ2-2 many TRBV19 CASKAGRAAGELFF TGTGCCAGTAAAGCAGGGAGGGCGGCCGGGGAGCTGTTTTTT
NA TRBJ2-5 NA TRBV20-1 CSAGQFQETQYF TGCAGTGCTGGGCAATTCCAAGAGACCCAGTACTTC
NA TRBJ1-3 many TRBV11-3 CASSLVQSGNTIYF TGTGCCAGCAGCTTAGTACAGTCTGGAAACACCATATATTTT
NA TRBJ2-7 many TRBV29-1 CSVEDRAGPLTTQYF TGCAGCGTTGAAGATCGGGCAGGCCCCCTCACCACGCAGTACTTC
TRBD1 TRBJ1-5 many TRBV19 CASSPRGQWGNQPQHF TGTGCCAGTAGTCCAAGGGGGCAGTGGGGCAATCAGCCCCAGCATTTT
TRBD2 TRBJ2-5 few TRBV10-3 CAISVASGGAAKTQYF TGTGCCATCAGTGTAGCTAGCGGGGGGGCGGCGAAGACCCAGTACTTC
NA TRBJ2-2 NA TRBV10-3 CAISDSTEGIGELFF TGTGCCATCAGTGACTCGACGGAGGGCATCGGGGAGCTGTTTTTT
NA TRBJ2-5 many TRBV15 CATSTSRRGQETQYF TGTGCCACCAGCACCTCCCGCAGGGGCCAAGAGACCCAGTACTTC
NA TRBJ1-1 many TRBV6-5 CASSGGLLAFF TGTGCCAGCTCTGGGGGGCTACTGGCTTTCTTT
NA TRBJ2-2 many TRBV24-1 CATSDLVPGYTGELFF TGTGCCACCAGTGATTTGGTTCCGGGGTACACCGGGGAGCTGTTTTTT
NA TRBJ1-2 many TRBV12-3/TRBV12-4 CASSHLQEYGYTF TGTGCCAGCAGCCACCTACAGGAATATGGCTACACCTTC
NA TRBJ2-5 few TRBV7-9 CASSLSVRDQYF TGTGCCAGCAGCTTATCCGTCCGGGATCAGTACTTC
TRBD1 TRBJ2-7 NA TRBV20-1 CSADRGVNYEQYF TGCAGTGCTGACAGGGGGGTGAACTACGAGCAGTACTTC
NA TRBJ2-5 many TRBV4-3 CASSQGDGVGETQYF TGCGCCAGCAGCCAAGGGGACGGGGTAGGGGAGACCCAGTACTTC
NA TRBJ1-1 NA TRBV7-2 CASSFSGNTEVFF TGTGCCAGCAGCTTTTCGGGCAACACTGAAGTTTTCTTT
NA TRBJ2-6 many TRBV10-3 CAISDEWPSGANVLTF TGTGCCATCAGTGACGAGTGGCCCTCTGGGGCCAACGTCCTGACTTTC
NA TRBJ1-2 many TRBV6-5 CASRTNRVSYGYTF TGTGCCAGCAGGACAAACAGGGTCAGCTATGGCTACACCTTC
TRBD2 TRBJ2-7 many TRBV10-1 CASSYGTSGEYEQYF TGCGCCAGCAGTTATGGGACTAGCGGGGAATACGAGCAGTACTTC
NA TRBJ1-2 few TRBV10-3 CASSYRGQRDGYTF TGTGCCAGCAGTTACCGGGGACAAAGGGATGGCTACACCTTC
NA TRBJ1-5 few TRBV6-1 CTSSEQVGLGQPQHF TGTACCAGCAGTGAACAGGTTGGGTTAGGTCAGCCCCAGCATTTT
TRBD1 TRBJ1-1 many TRBV29-1 CSVNGQGAFEAFF TGCAGCGTTAACGGACAGGGGGCATTTGAAGCTTTCTTT
NA TRBJ1-1 many TRBV10-3 CAISGSMNTEAFF TGTGCCATCAGTGGGTCCATGAACACTGAAGCTTTCTTT